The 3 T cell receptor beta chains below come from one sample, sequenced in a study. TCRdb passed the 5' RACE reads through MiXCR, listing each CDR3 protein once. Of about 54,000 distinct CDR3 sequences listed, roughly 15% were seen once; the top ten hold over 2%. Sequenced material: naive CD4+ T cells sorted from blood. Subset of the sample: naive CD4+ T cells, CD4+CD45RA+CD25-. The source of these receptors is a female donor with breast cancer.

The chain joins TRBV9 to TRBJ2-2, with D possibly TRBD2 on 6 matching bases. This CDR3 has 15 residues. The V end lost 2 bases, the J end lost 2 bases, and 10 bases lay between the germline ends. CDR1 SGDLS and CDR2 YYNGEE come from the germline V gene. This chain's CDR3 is CASSVRGSNTGELFF. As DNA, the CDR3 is TGTGCCAGCAGCGTCCGGGGGAGTAACACCGGGGAGCTGTTTTTT.

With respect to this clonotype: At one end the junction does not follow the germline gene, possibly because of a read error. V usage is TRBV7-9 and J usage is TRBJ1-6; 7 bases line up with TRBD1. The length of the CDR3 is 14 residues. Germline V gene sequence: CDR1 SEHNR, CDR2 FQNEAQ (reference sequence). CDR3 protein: CASSFGTENSPPHF. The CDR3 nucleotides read TGTGCCAGCAGCTTCGGGACAGAGAATTCACCCCCCCACTTT.

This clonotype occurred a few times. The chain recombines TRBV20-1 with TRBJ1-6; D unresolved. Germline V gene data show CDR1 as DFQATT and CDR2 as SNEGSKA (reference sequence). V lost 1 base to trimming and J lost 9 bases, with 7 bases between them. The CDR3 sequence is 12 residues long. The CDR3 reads CSARVMGSPLHF. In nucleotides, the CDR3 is TGCAGTGCTAGAGTGATGGGTTCACCCCTCCACTTT.